This T cell receptor beta chain was recorded in a study of radiation and T cells in renal cell carcinoma. In the study overall: Nephrectomy followed 15 Gy stereotactic body radiation by 4 weeks.

Points on this clone: Its specificity is unknown.

Trimming removed 0 bases from V and 2 bases from J, with 13 bases in between. This CDR3 spans 16 amino acids. In germline, CDR1 is SGDLS, CDR2 YYNGEE. Notes on the study in general: Top tumor clonotypes rose in blood 2 weeks post-radiation, then contracted. Pretreatment tumor biopsies were lacking, so baseline clonotypes are unknown.

Assay: immunoSEQ multiplex PCR; the TCRdb copy retains only in-frame clones and omits some. Here the sample spans about 140,000 clones, over 65% being singletons. Time point indicated: baseline pretreatment blood. The treatment was: 15 Gy SBRT to primary tumor, nephrectomy 4 weeks later. The sequence was obtained from a woman in her fifties or sixties with renal cell carcinoma. The specimen comprised blood, sampled from a patient whose treatment included radiotherapy and nephrectomy. The chain combines TRBV9 with TRBJ2-3; the D is unclear. The CDR3 region has the DNA TGTGCCAGCAGCGTAGGACCCCGCACTTACACAGATACGCAGTATTTT. This gives the protein CASSVGPRTYTDTQYF.